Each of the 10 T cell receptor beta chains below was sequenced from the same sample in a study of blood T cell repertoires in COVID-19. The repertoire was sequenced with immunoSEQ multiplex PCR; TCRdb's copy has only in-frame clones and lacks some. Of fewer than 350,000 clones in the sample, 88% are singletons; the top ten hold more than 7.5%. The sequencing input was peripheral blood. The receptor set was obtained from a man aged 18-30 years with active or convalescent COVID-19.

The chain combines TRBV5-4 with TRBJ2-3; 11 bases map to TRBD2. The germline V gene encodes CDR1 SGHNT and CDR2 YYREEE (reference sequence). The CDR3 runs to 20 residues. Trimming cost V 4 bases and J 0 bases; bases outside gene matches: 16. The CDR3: CASSTKVAGGLSPSTDTQYF. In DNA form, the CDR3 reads TGTGCCAGCAGCACGAAGGTAGCGGGGGGGCTGAGCCCTAGCACAGATACGCAGTATTTT.

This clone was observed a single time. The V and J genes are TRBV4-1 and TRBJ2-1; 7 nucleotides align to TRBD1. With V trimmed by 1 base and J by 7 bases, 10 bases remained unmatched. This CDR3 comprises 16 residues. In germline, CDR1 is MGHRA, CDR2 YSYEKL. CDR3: CASSQGTGRGWNEQFF. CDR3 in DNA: TGCGCCAGCAGCCAAGGGACAGGTCGAGGGTGGAATGAGCAGTTCTTC.

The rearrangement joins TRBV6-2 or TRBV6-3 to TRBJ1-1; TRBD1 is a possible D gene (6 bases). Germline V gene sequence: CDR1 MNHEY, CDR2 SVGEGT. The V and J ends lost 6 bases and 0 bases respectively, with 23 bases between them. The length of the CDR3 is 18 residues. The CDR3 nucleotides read TGTGCCAGCAGCCGAGGACAGATCGAAGTGGGTGTGAACACTGAAGCTTTCTTT. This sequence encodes CASSRGQIEVGVNTEAFF.

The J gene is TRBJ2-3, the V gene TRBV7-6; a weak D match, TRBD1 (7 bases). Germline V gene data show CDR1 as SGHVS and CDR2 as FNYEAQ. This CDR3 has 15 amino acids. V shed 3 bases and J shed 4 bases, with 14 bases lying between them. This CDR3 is CASSFPRGVSDTQYF. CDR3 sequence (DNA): TGTGCCAGCAGCTTCCCCAGGGGGGTATCAGATACGCAGTATTTT.

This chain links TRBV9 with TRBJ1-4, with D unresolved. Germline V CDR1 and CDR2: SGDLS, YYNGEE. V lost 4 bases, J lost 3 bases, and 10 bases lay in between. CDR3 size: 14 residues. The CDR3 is CASSTSGSNEKLFF. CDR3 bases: TGTGCCAGCAGCACCTCGGGGTCTAATGAAAAACTGTTTTTT.

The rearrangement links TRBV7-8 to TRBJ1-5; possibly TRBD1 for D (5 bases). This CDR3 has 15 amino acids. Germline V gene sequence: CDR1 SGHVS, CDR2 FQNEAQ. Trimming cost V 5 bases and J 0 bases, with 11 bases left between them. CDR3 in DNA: TGTGCCAGCAGCAAAATTGACAGTAGCAATCAGCCCCAGCATTTT. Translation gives CASSKIDSSNQPQHF.

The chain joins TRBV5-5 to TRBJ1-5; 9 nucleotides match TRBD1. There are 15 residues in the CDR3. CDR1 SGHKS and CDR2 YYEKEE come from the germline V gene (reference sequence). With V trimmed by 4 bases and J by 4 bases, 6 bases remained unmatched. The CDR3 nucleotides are TGTGCCAGCAGCCCTGACAGGGGGGGGAATCAGCCCCAGCATTTT. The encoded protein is CASSPDRGGNQPQHF.

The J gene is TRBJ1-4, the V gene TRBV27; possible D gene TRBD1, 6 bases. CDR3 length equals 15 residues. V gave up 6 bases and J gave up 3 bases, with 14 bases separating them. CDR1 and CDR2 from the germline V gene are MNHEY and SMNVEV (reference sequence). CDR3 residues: CASSLTTGPNEKLFF. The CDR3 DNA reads TGTGCCAGCAGCCTTACCACAGGGCCTAATGAAAAACTGTTTTTT.

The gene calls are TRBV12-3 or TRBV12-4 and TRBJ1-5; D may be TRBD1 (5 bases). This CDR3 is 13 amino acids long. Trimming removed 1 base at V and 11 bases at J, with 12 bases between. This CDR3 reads CASSLGQGGSQHF. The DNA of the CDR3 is TGTGCCAGCAGTTTAGGGCAGGGAGGGTCCCAGCATTTT.

CDR3 DNA sequence: TGTGCCAGCAGCGTAGCGGGTACGATACACTACGAGCAGTACTTC. As protein: CASSVAGTIHYEQYF. The chain combines TRBV9 with TRBJ2-7; D gene unclear. Germline V gives CDR1 SGDLS, CDR2 YYNGEE. The CDR3 sequence is 15 residues long. Trimming removed 0 bases at V and 3 bases at J, with 13 bases between.